This T cell receptor beta chain was identified in a study of CD8 T cells in Susac syndrome. Whole-study results and caveats: The authors acknowledged that their TCR sequencing and HLA analysis involved a relatively small number of individuals.

RNA in amounts of roughly 0.5 to 1 ug was reverse transcribed with random hexamers. The method of amplification for TCR beta CDR3 was immunoSEQ multiplex PCR, covering 54 Vbeta and 13 Jbeta. One entry per CDR3 protein, called by TCRdb with MiXCR from the immunoSEQ multiplex PCR reads. The table has over 150,000 distinct CDR3 sequences, 85% to 95% seen once. The CDR3 contains 11 residues. V lost 5 bases, J lost 4 bases, and 8 bases lay in between. Germline lookup yields CDR1 DFQATT and CDR2 SNEGSKA (reference sequence). Sequencing of TCR beta covered CD8+ and CD4+ T cells obtained from blood. About this clonotype: Its matching antigen is unknown.

The J gene is TRBJ1-2, the V gene TRBV20-1; unclear D gene. The sequence came from a human donor with multiple sclerosis. The sample comprised CD4+ T cells from PBMCs. CDR3 in amino acids: CSASARYGYTF. The CDR3 nucleotides are TGCAGTGCTTCTGCCCGCTATGGCTACACCTTC.